What follows describes a single T cell receptor beta chain. This sample was taken from a study of blood T cell repertoires in COVID-19. About the study: There were acute and convalescent COVID-19 samples, and they came from the United States, Italy and Spain. Nucleic acid was either cDNA or gDNA, and it came from T cells, B-cell-depleted T cells, or PBMCs.

Authors' analysis steps: Amplification with reference gene primers provided the estimates of nucleated cell counts. Clones were read by immunoSEQ multiplex PCR, and TCRdb kept only the in-frame ones, dropping some. The V and J calls and clone size come from that table; D and trimming were worked out from the DNA. The repertoire holds about 110,000 clones, with around 78% as singletons. The sample comprised peripheral blood. This TCR was recovered from a woman aged 55-70 years with acute or convalescent COVID-19.

CDR3: CAISESMSGNTEAFF. For the CDR3, the DNA is TGTGCCATCAGTGAGTCAATGAGTGGGAACACTGAAGCTTTCTTT. V is TRBV10-3 and J is TRBJ1-1; the D is unclear. V was shortened by 0 bases and J by 1 base, with 9 bases between the two germline ends. CDR3 size: 15 residues. Germline CDR1 is ENHRY and CDR2 is SYGVKD.